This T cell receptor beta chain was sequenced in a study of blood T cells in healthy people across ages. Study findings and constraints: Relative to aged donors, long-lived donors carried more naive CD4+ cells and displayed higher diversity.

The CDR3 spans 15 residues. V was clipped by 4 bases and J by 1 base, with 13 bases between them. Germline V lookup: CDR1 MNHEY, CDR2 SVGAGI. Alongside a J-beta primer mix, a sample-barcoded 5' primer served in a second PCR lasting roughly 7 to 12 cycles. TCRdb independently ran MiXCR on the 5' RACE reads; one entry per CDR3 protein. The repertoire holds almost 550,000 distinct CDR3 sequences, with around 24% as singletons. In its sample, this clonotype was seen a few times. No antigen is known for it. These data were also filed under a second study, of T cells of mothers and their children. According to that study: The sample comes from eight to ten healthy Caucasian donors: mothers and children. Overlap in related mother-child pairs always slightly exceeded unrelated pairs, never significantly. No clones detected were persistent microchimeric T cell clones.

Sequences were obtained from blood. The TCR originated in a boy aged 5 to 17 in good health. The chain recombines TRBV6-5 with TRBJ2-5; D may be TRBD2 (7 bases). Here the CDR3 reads CASSWGGGSQETQYF. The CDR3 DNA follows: TGTGCCAGCAGTTGGGGAGGGGGGAGCCAAGAGACCCAGTACTTC.